These 18 T cell receptor beta chains share one sample of origin, sequenced in a study of cytomegalovirus exposure and HLA in healthy donors. Assay: immunoSEQ multiplex PCR; the TCRdb copy retains only in-frame clones and omits some. The sample lists 200,000 or so clones, about 89% seen once, with more than 1% in the top ten. Specimen: PBMCs. The receptors were gathered from a woman aged 18-29 years in good health and CMV-seronegative.

The V gene is TRBV7-9, the J gene TRBJ2-3; a possible D gene is TRBD1 (5 bases). The CDR3 totals 14 residues. The V gene lost 3 bases and the J gene lost 5 bases, with 12 bases spanning the gap. Per the germline V gene, CDR1 is SEHNR and CDR2 is FQNEAQ (reference sequence). CDR3 nucleotides: TGTGCCAGCAGCTTGGTTGGGGCAGGAGATACGCAGTATTTT. It is translated as CASSLVGAGDTQYF.

The chain is built from TRBV30 and TRBJ1-1, with D perhaps TRBD1 (5 bases). There are 15 residues in the CDR3. Germline-derived CDR1 and CDR2 are GTSNPN and SVGIG (reference sequence). V gave up 0 bases and J gave up 3 bases, with 14 bases separating them. The CDR3 sequence is CAWSVRQTLDTEAFF. In DNA form, the CDR3 reads TGTGCCTGGAGTGTACGACAGACGTTGGACACTGAAGCTTTCTTT.

The chain has TRBV18 and TRBJ1-2, with D tentatively TRBD1 (6 bases). The CDR3 loop spans 14 amino acids. The germline V gene has CDR1 KGHSH and CDR2 LQKENI. Trimming took 3 bases from V and 8 from J, leaving 16 bases between them. The CDR3 DNA is TGTGCCAGCTCACCGCGGAAACAGGGTGAGGGCTACACCTTC. Its protein product is CASSPRKQGEGYTF.

The chain uses TRBV5-8 and TRBJ1-2, with a weak D call TRBD1 (6 bases). V lost 1 base to trimming and J lost 8 bases, with 9 bases between them. Germline CDR1 SGHTS, CDR2 YDEGEE. CDR3 size: 12 residues. The CDR3 protein is CASSLNRDGYTF. Here the CDR3 DNA reads TGTGCCAGCAGCTTGAACAGGGACGGCTACACCTTC.

This clone has a single count. The rearrangement uses TRBV27 and TRBJ1-5; D is perhaps TRBD1 (5 bases). CDR3 size: 17 residues. With 5 bases removed from V and 4 bases from J, the gap between germline ends came to 21 bases. Germline CDR1 and CDR2: MNHEY and SMNVEV (reference sequence). The CDR3 coding sequence is TGTGCCAGCAGTGCCTCCGGCAGGGCTCACGCGAATCAGCCCCAGCATTTT. Translation: CASSASGRAHANQPQHF.

This chain connects TRBV5-1 to TRBJ2-2, with 10 bases identical to TRBD2. The CDR3 spans 19 residues. CDR1 is SGHRS and CDR2 is YFSETQ in the germline V gene. V lost 0 bases to trimming and J lost 4 bases; unmatched junction nucleotides: 12. CDR3 bases: TGCGCCAGCAGCTTGGCTCCGCTAGCGGGAGACGGAATCACCGGGGAGCTGTTTTTT. This translates into CASSLAPLAGDGITGELFF.

This sequence joins TRBV5-1 and TRBJ2-7; 8 bases fit TRBD1. There are 15 residues in the CDR3. Germline V gene data show CDR1 as SGHRS and CDR2 as YFSETQ. V was pared by 1 base and J by 2 bases, with 5 bases of the junction left unmatched. CDR3 DNA: TGCGCCAGCAGCTTGAGGGCAGGGGGCGCCTACGAGCAGTACTTC. Translating gives CASSLRAGGAYEQYF.

CDR3 loop: CASVGDLVLNTEAFF. The DNA of the CDR3 is TGTGCCAGCGTCGGGGATCTTGTTCTGAACACTGAAGCTTTCTTT. The chain couples TRBV2 to TRBJ1-1; unclear D gene. Germline assignment: CDR1 SNHLY and CDR2 FYNNEI. This CDR3 is built from 15 residues. Trimming removed 8 bases at V and 0 bases at J, with 16 bases between.

This chain joins TRBV25-1 and TRBJ1-3; the D is unclear. Germline CDR1 and CDR2: MGHDK and SYGVNS. The length of the CDR3 is 12 residues. Trimming removed 5 bases at V and 9 bases at J, with 11 bases between. The CDR3 DNA sequence: TGTGCCAGCAGTATTCCGGGTGGCACCATATATTTT. Amino acid sequence: CASSIPGGTIYF.

This rearrangement joins TRBV6-1 to TRBJ2-7, with D possibly being TRBD2 (5 bases). V shed 6 bases and J shed 3 bases, with 9 bases lying between them. The CDR3 loop spans 12 amino acids. Germline CDR1 MNHNS, CDR2 SASEGT. CDR3 sequence reads: CASRLGVYEQYF. The CDR3, as DNA: TGTGCCAGCAGACTAGGAGTCTACGAGCAGTACTTC.

The rearrangement uses TRBV30 and TRBJ2-1; D call uncertain. The CDR3 contains 11 residues. CDR1 GTSNPN and CDR2 SVGIG come from the germline V gene (reference sequence). Trimming pared 7 bases from V and 9 bases from J, leaving 13 bases between. CDR3 in amino acids: CASAEPGEQFF. The CDR3 coding sequence is TGTGCCTCCGCCGAGCCAGGTGAGCAGTTCTTC.

J is TRBJ2-1 and V is TRBV12-5; TRBD2 agrees at 7 bases. The length of the CDR3 is 16 residues. CDR1 and CDR2 (germline): LGHNT, FRNRAP. The junction had 8 bases not matched to a gene; V was cut back by 6 bases and J by 0 bases. CDR3 in DNA: TGTGCTAGTGGACCGACTCGGACTAGCTCCTACAATGAGCAGTTCTTC. Its protein is CASGPTRTSSYNEQFF. Filled out from reference TRBV12-5 and TRBJ2-1, the complete variable domain reads DARVTQTPRHKVTEMGQEVTMRCQPILGHNTVFWYRQTMMQGLELLAYFRNRAPLDDSGMPKDRFSAEMPDATLATLKIQPSEPRDSAVYFCASGPTRTSSYNEQFFGPGTRLTVL.

The chain combines TRBV27 with TRBJ1-3; D is perhaps TRBD1 (6 bases). V lost 4 bases, J lost 4 bases, and 11 bases lay in between. Per the germline V gene, CDR1 is MNHEY and CDR2 is SMNVEV (reference sequence). The CDR3 is made up of 14 amino acids. For the CDR3, the DNA is TGTGCCAGCAGTTCCTACAGGGCCGGAAACACCATATATTTT. Translating gives CASSSYRAGNTIYF.

The chain joins TRBV27 to TRBJ2-7, with 10 bases that match TRBD1. This CDR3 is 15 amino acids long. Germline V gene data show CDR1 as MNHEY and CDR2 as SMNVEV (reference sequence). Trimming removed 6 bases from V and 1 base from J; junction bases left unmatched: 6. In DNA, the CDR3 is TGTGCCAGCAGCGCCGACAGGGGGCAATCCTACGAGCAGTACTTC. It specifies CASSADRGQSYEQYF.

This clone was recorded a few times. Other DNA sequences of this sample code for an identical CDR3. The chain couples TRBV30 to TRBJ1-2, with 9 positions matching TRBD1. V shed 0 bases and J 5 bases; nucleotides not matched to a gene: 1. Germline values: CDR1 GTSNPN, CDR2 SVGIG (reference sequence). The CDR3 sequence is 13 residues long. The CDR3 loop reads CAWSVGQGYGYTF. Here the CDR3 DNA reads TGTGCCTGGAGTGTTGGACAGGGGTATGGCTACACCTTC.

The chain carries TRBV2 and TRBJ2-3; perhaps TRBD1 as D (6 bases). CDR3 length: 18 amino acids. Trimming left V 3 bases short and J 4 bases short, with 23 bases between. Per the germline V gene, CDR1 is SNHLY and CDR2 is FYNNEI. The CDR3 nucleotides read TGTGCCAGCAGTGACGGGATGGGGCTACAGGGTTGGGCAGATACGCAGTATTTT. Protein product: CASSDGMGLQGWADTQYF. Supplemented by reference TRBV2 and TRBJ2-3, the full variable domain reads EPEVTQTPSHQVTQMGQEVILRCVPISNHLYFYWYRQILGQKVEFLVSFYNNEISEKSEIFDDQFSVERPDGSNFTLKIRSTKLEDSAMYFCASSDGMGLQGWADTQYFGPGTRLTVL.

V gene TRBV6-5 combines with J gene TRBJ2-2; the D is unclear. This CDR3 is built from 15 residues. Germline CDR1 and CDR2: MNHEY and SVGAGI. The ends were cut back, 3 bases at V and 4 bases at J, with 12 bases in the middle. CDR3: CASSYPLVVTGELFF. The CDR3 region has the DNA TGTGCCAGCAGTTATCCGCTAGTAGTCACCGGGGAGCTGTTTTTT.

This clone has a single count. The chain employs TRBV5-1 and TRBJ2-1, with D unclear. The CDR3 extends over 12 amino acids. Trimming removed 0 bases at V and 8 bases at J, with 6 bases between. Germline-derived CDR1 and CDR2 are SGHRS and YFSETQ. CDR3 region: CASSLEADEQFF. CDR3 sequence (DNA): TGCGCCAGCAGCTTGGAGGCGGATGAGCAGTTCTTC. The complete variable domain, with remaining parts taken from reference TRBV5-1 and TRBJ2-1, reads KAGVTQTPRYLIKTRGQQVTLSCSPISGHRSVSWYQQTPGQGLQFLFEYFSETQRNKGNFPGRFSGRQFSNSRSEMNVSTLELGDSALYLCASSLEADEQFFGPGTRLTVL.